This T cell receptor beta chain comes out of a study of blood T cell repertoires in COVID-19. Study overall: Sources were T cells, B-cell-depleted T cells, or PBMCs; the material itself was cDNA or gDNA.

Sequenced by immunoSEQ multiplex PCR; TCRdb stores in-frame clones only, minus some. The sample holds about 34,000 clones; 65% to 90% are singletons and the top ten take 17%. The V end was cut by 6 bases, the J end by 1 base, with 10 bases between. The CDR3 spans 13 residues. Germline V gene lookup returns CDR1 LNHDA and CDR2 SQIVND (reference sequence). The sequence was collected from a woman aged 60-75 years with active COVID-19. Material for sequencing was peripheral blood. This chain connects TRBV19 to TRBJ2-7; no reliable D call. The CDR3 reads CASSRDHSYEQYF. CDR3 nucleotides: TGTGCCAGTAGCCGAGATCATTCCTACGAGCAGTACTTC.